This TCR beta chain was sequenced in a study of CD8 T cells in Susac syndrome (dated by TCRdb to about 2019). Background for the entire study: Repertoire sequencing was used to test whether CD8+ T cell activation and differentiation in Susac syndrome was antigen driven. Results the study describes overall, beyond this receptor: The number of individuals in the TCR sequencing and HLA analysis was acknowledged as relatively small.

With respect to this clonotype: The antigen this receptor binds is unknown. Base qualities were left out, and no much larger clone turns up one base away.

High-throughput TCR beta sequencing profiled peripheral blood CD8+ and CD4+ T cells from healthy donors, Susac syndrome patients and multiple sclerosis patients. The multiple sclerosis controls were treatment-naive patients who had stable or active relapsing-remitting disease and met the revised McDonald criteria. Bulk CD8+ and CD4+ T cells were purified by magnetic negative isolation, whereas CD8+ TEMRA cells were enriched by FACS. Blood was collected in EDTA tubes and processed within 24 hours, with PBMCs isolated through density gradient centrifugation. PBMCs destined for TCR sequencing were cryopreserved in liquid nitrogen and later thawed in a 37 °C water bath. A purity of at least 90% was achieved for sorted or isolated CD4+, CD8+ and CD8+ TEMRA cells. RNA was extracted with the RNeasy kit and 0.5 to 1 ug was reverse transcribed using random hexamers. TCR beta CDR3 regions were amplified with the immunoSEQ multiplex PCR assay covering 54 Vbeta and 13 Jbeta segments. To correct PCR amplification bias, a synthetic template baseline was used for both primer optimization and computational correction. The original methods were these. Reads were annotated to V, D and J genes according to IMGT and were analyzed with immunoSEQ Analyzer, with only productive sequences retained. Clonality was calculated as one minus the Shannon entropy normalized by log2 of the number of productive unique sequences. Public and private clones were assessed among the 100 most prevalent clones of each patient and control. Susac-specific clones were defined as absent from healthy and MS cohorts, 1052 published viral clones and other ImmuneACCESS disease sequences. TCRdb reran the public reads through fastp at Q25 and MiXCR, keeping productive beta chains. Rows merge per CDR3 protein into single entries with the most common DNA and genes. What appears here as the V and J calls and clone size reflects TCRdb's work, not the paper's. This sample comprises about 200,000 distinct CDR3 sequences, approximately 95% of them detected only once. Together, the top ten hold just over 0.08% of the sample.

V and J are truncated by 6 bases and 6 bases respectively, leaving an intervening sequence of 8 bases. The CDR3 goes from the cysteine to the phenylalanine over 10 residues. Here the CDR3 DNA is all that survives: 30 bases in frame from base 1. Per the germline V gene, SQVTM is the CDR1 and ANQGSEA is the CDR2. Sequencing was done on a sample of CD4+ T cells from PBMCs. The chain is encoded by TRBV29-1 joined to TRBJ1-1, with the D gene not clear enough to name. This TCR was recovered from a human donor with multiple sclerosis. The CDR3 protein: CSVATPEAFF. The DNA is as follows: TGCAGCGTCGCGACTCCTGAAGCTTTCTTT.